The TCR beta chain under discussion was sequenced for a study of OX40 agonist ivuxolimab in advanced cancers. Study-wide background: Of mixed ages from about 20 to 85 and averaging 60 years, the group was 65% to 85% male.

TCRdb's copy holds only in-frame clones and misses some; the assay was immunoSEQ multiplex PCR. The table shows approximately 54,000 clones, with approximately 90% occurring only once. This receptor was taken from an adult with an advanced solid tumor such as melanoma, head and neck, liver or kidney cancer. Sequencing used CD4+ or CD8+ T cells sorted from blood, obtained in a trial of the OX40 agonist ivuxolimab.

The chain's CDR3 is CASSTRTEQETQYF. The CDR3 coding sequence is TGTGCCAGCAGTACTCGGACAGAACAAGAGACCCAGTACTTC. The chain combines TRBV27 with TRBJ2-5, with D tentatively TRBD1 (6 bases). V was cut by 5 bases and J by 2 bases, with 12 bases left in between. Germline V CDR1 and CDR2: MNHEY, SMNVEV (reference sequence). This CDR3 is built from 14 residues.